These 17 T cell receptor beta chains were sequenced from one sample in a study of blood T cell repertoires in COVID-19. Produced via immunoSEQ multiplex PCR; TCRdb's table is partial and in-frame only. The profile shows fewer than 35,000 clones, almost 90% of them singletons. The sequencing sample was made of peripheral blood. The receptors here all came from a human donor in a cohort sampled during active COVID-19.

The chain links TRBV5-1 to TRBJ2-5, with 7 bases that match TRBD1. Germline V CDR1 and CDR2: SGHRS, YFSETQ. There are 19 residues in the CDR3. Trimming removed 4 bases from V and 5 bases from J; junction bases left unmatched: 23. For the CDR3, the DNA is TGCGCCAGCAGCCCAACCACCTACTACCAGACAGGGAAGTGGGAGACCCAGTACTTC. Amino acids: CASSPTTYYQTGKWETQYF.

The gene calls are TRBV10-2 and TRBJ2-7, with 9 bases aligning to TRBD1. Germline trimming cut 11 bases from V and 4 bases from J; bases unmatched to any gene: 6. Germline V gene sequence: CDR1 WSHSY, CDR2 SAAADI. CDR3 size: 12 residues. The DNA of the CDR3 is TGCGCCTCATCGGGACAGGGATACGAGCAGTACTTC. This codes for CASSGQGYEQYF.

This chain links TRBV5-4 with TRBJ2-3; 11 bases match TRBD2. The CDR3 extends over 16 amino acids. In germline, CDR1 is SGHNT, CDR2 YYREEE (reference sequence). J gave up 2 bases and V 4 bases, and 6 bases lay outside the gene matches. Written as DNA, the CDR3 is TGTGCCAGCAGCCCCCCTAGCGGGAGGAACACAGATACGCAGTATTTT. Protein: CASSPPSGRNTDTQYF.

The chain uses TRBV5-1 and TRBJ2-7; a possible D gene is TRBD1 (5 bases). In germline, CDR1 is SGHRS, CDR2 YFSETQ. CDR3 size: 14 residues. Between the trimmed V and J ends, which lost 0 bases and 4 bases, there was a span of 11 bases. The DNA for the CDR3 is TGCGCCAGCAGCTTGGGGGTAGGGGCGTACGAGCAGTACTTC. Amino acid sequence: CASSLGVGAYEQYF.

This clone occurred once. The gene calls are TRBV29-1 and TRBJ2-2; the match to TRBD1 covers 8 bases. The CDR3 covers 16 residues. Germline V gene data show CDR1 as SQVTM and CDR2 as ANQGSEA. Trimming at V came to 0 bases and at J to 4 bases, leaving 7 bases not matched to a gene. CDR3 sequence reads: CSVEDPSTGGTGELFF. DNA for the CDR3: TGCAGCGTTGAAGATCCCTCTACAGGGGGCACCGGGGAGCTGTTTTTT.

The rearrangement joins TRBV11-2 to TRBJ2-4; 11 bases fit TRBD2. The J segment lost 1 base and the V segment lost 2 bases, leaving 4 bases of the junction unmatched. The CDR3 loop spans 17 amino acids. Germline V gives CDR1 SGHAT, CDR2 FQNNGV. The CDR3 loop is CASSLKTSGIAKNIQYF. The CDR3 DNA reads as TGTGCCAGCAGCTTAAAGACTAGCGGGATTGCCAAAAACATTCAGTACTTC.

This chain joins TRBV5-1 and TRBJ2-1, with D maybe TRBD1 (6 bases). The CDR3 has 16 amino acids. Trimming shortened V by 3 bases and J by 8 bases, and 21 bases separated the two germline ends. The germline V gene encodes CDR1 SGHRS and CDR2 YFSETQ. CDR3 nucleotides: TGCGCCAGCAGCTATGGTCGGCAGGGGACCAACCATGAGCAGTTCTTC. Translated: CASSYGRQGTNHEQFF.

This clone was picked up a small number of times. The chain joins TRBV7-3 to TRBJ2-1, with 15 bases fitting TRBD2. Germline loops: CDR1 SGHTA, CDR2 FQGTGA. The CDR3 spans 15 residues. With 4 bases clipped from V and 9 bases from J, the junction kept 4 bases outside the gene matches. Written as DNA, the CDR3 is TGTGCCAGCAGCTGGACTAGCGGGAGGGCCAGTGAGCAGTTCTTC. It translates to CASSWTSGRASEQFF.

CDR3 in amino acids: CASTDRGGLASTDTQYF. The CDR3 region has the DNA TGTGCCAGTACCGATAGAGGGGGACTAGCGAGCACAGATACGCAGTATTTT. The gene calls are TRBV19 and TRBJ2-3; 10 bases are shared with TRBD2. V lost 7 bases, J lost 0 bases, and 10 bases stayed unmatched. CDR3 size: 17 residues. The germline V gene has CDR1 LNHDA and CDR2 SQIVND (reference sequence).

The chain employs TRBV19 and TRBJ2-7; 8 nucleotides align to TRBD2. Trimming at V came to 2 bases and at J to 4 bases, leaving 7 bases not matched to a gene. The germline gives CDR1 LNHDA, CDR2 SQIVND (reference sequence). CDR3 length equals 15 residues. CDR3 region: CASSIKRERGYEQYF. The CDR3 nucleotides read TGTGCCAGTAGTATAAAGCGGGAGAGGGGATACGAGCAGTACTTC.

J is TRBJ2-2 and V is TRBV9; D gene uncertain. The CDR3 consists of 16 residues. Deletions cut 0 bases from V and 0 bases from J, with 9 bases between. Germline CDR1 SGDLS, CDR2 YYNGEE. CDR3 nucleotide sequence: TGTGCCAGCAGCGTAGCTTCAGAACCGAACACCGGGGAGCTGTTTTTT. Translation gives CASSVASEPNTGELFF.

The chain has TRBV19 and TRBJ2-7; TRBD2 aligns across 7 bases. The CDR3 has 13 amino acids. With 5 bases clipped from V and 8 bases from J, the junction kept 9 bases outside the gene matches. Germline V lookup: CDR1 LNHDA, CDR2 SQIVND (reference sequence). The CDR3 spells CASSPKTSIQQYF. The CDR3 DNA reads TGTGCCAGTAGTCCGAAGACTAGCATCCAGCAGTACTTC.

The genes are TRBV24-1 and TRBJ1-6; 8 bases align to TRBD1. CDR3 size: 16 residues. The germline V gene has CDR1 KGHDR and CDR2 SFDVKD. V lost 3 bases and J lost 6; bases outside the gene matches: 6. The CDR3 is CATSDRNRGGNSPLHF. The CDR3 DNA is TGTGCCACCAGTGATCGTAACAGGGGGGGTAATTCACCCCTCCACTTT.

In this sample, this clone turned up once. The chain carries TRBV21-1 and TRBJ2-1; TRBD1 is the table's D call, not checked against the DNA. TRBV21-1 is an annotated pseudogene. The CDR3 has 12 amino acids. The CDR3 region has the DNA TGTGCCAGGGGGCTAGTATGGAATGAGCAGTTCTTC. Residues: CARGLVWNEQFF.

This chain uses TRBV7-8 with TRBJ1-2; no clear D. This CDR3 has 16 residues. The germline CDR1 and CDR2 sequences are SGHVS and FQNEAQ. Trimming pared 5 bases from V and 4 bases from J, leaving 20 bases between. Here the CDR3 DNA reads TGTGCCAGCAGCAGAACGGAGACGACGGGGAGCTATGGCTACACCTTC. Translated, it gives CASSRTETTGSYGYTF.

This chain joins TRBV11-3 and TRBJ1-1; D remains unclear. CDR3 length: 15 residues. V was trimmed by 1 base and J by 4 bases, leaving 13 bases between them. Germline V gives CDR1 SGHNT, CDR2 YENEEA. The CDR3, as DNA: TGTGCCAGCAGCTTAGGCGGCGGGGTGGGCACTGAAGCTTTCTTT. Protein sequence: CASSLGGGVGTEAFF.

The chain is built from TRBV2 and TRBJ2-5; a possible D gene is TRBD1 (5 bases). Germline lookup yields CDR1 SNHLY and CDR2 FYNNEI. The CDR3 has 13 amino acids. Trimming shortened V by 4 bases and J by 5 bases, and 11 bases separated the two germline ends. This CDR3 is CASSVGRVETQYF. For the CDR3, the DNA is TGTGCCAGCAGTGTAGGCAGGGTGGAGACCCAGTACTTC. The full variable domain, its missing parts supplied by reference TRBV2 and TRBJ2-5, is EPEVTQTPSHQVTQMGQEVILRCVPISNHLYFYWYRQILGQKVEFLVSFYNNEISEKSEIFDDQFSVERPDGSNFTLKIRSTKLEDSAMYFCASSVGRVETQYFGPGTRLLVL.